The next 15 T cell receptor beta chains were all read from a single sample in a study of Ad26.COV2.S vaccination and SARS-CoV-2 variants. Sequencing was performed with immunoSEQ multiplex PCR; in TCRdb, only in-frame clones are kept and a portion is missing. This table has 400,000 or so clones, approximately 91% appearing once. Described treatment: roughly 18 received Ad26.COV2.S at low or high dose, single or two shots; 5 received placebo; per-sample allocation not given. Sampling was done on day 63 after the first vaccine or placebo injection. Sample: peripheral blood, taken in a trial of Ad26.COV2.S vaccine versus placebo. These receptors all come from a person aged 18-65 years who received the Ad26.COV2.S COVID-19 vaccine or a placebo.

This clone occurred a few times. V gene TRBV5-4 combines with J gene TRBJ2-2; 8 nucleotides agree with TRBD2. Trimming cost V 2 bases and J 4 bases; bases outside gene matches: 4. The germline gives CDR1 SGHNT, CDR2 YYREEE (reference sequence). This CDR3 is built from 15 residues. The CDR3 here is CASSFGGGITGELFF. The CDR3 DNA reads TGTGCCAGCAGCTTCGGCGGGGGGATCACCGGGGAGCTGTTTTTT. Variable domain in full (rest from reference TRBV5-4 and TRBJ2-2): ETGVTQSPTHLIKTRGQQVTLRCSSQSGHNTVSWYQQALGQGPQFIFQYYREEENGRGNFPPRFSGLQFPNYSSELNVNALELDDSALYLCASSFGGGITGELFFGEGSRLTVL.

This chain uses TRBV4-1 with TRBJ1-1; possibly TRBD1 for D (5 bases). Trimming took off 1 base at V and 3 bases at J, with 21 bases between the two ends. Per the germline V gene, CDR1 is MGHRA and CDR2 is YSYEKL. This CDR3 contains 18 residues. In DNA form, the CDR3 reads TGCGCCAGCAGCCAAGCTGGAAAGGGGAGGCGGCTGGACACTGAAGCTTTCTTT. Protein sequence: CASSQAGKGRRLDTEAFF.

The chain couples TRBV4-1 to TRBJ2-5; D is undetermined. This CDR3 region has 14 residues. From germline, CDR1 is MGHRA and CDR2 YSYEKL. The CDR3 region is CASSMTSAVETQYF. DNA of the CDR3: TGCGCGTCCTCGATGACCAGCGCGGTGGAGACCCAGTACTTC.

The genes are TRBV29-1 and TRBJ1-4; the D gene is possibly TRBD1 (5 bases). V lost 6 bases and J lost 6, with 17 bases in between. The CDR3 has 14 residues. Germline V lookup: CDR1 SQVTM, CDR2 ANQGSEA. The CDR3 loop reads CSVGLGGDHEKLFF. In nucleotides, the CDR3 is TGCAGCGTCGGTCTCGGAGGGGATCATGAAAAACTGTTTTTT.

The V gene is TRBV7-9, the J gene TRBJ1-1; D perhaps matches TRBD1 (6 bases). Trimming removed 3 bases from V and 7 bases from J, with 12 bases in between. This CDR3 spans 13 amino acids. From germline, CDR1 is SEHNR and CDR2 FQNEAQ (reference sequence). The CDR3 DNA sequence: TGTGCCAGCAGCTTTGGGACACTAGATGAAGCTTTCTTT. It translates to CASSFGTLDEAFF.

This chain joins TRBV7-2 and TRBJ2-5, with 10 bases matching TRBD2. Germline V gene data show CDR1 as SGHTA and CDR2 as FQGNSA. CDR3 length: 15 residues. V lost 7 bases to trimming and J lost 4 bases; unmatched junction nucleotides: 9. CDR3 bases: TGTGCCAGCACGCAGCGGGGGGGCTTCAGAGAGACCCAGTACTTC. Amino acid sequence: CASTQRGGFRETQYF.

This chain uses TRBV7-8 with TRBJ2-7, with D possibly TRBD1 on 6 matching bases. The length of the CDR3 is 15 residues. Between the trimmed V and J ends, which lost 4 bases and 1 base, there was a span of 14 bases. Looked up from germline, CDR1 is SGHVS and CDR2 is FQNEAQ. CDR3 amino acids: CASSSGASSSYEQYF. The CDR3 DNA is TGTGCCAGCAGCTCAGGGGCTTCGTCTTCCTACGAGCAGTACTTC.

In DNA form, the CDR3 reads TGTGCCAGCTCGTCTTCACCGGGACACTTCTCCTACGAGCAGTACTTC. It translates to CASSSSPGHFSYEQYF. This chain connects TRBV18 to TRBJ2-7, with D possibly matching TRBD1 (6 bases). The V end was cut by 6 bases, the J end by 0 bases, with 18 bases between. CDR3 size: 16 residues. Germline V gene lookup returns CDR1 KGHSH and CDR2 LQKENI.

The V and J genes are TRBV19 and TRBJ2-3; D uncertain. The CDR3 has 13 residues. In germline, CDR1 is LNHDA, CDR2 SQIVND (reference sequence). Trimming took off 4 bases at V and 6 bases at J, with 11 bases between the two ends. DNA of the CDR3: TGTGCCAGTAGTAGTAGTTCTTGGGATACGCAGTATTTT. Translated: CASSSSSWDTQYF. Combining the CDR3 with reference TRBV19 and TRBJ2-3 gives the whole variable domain DGGITQSPKYLFRKEGQNVTLSCEQNLNHDAMYWYRQDPGQGLRLIYYSQIVNDFQKGDIAEGYSVSREKKESFPLTVTSAQKNPTAFYLCASSSSSWDTQYFGPGTRLTVL.

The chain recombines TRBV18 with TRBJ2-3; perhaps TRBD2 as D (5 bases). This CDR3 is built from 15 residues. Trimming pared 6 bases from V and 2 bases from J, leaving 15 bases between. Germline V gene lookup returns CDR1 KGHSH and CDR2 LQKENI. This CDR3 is CASSPPVRVTDTQYF. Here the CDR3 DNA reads TGTGCCAGCTCCCCCCCAGTGAGGGTCACAGATACGCAGTATTTT.

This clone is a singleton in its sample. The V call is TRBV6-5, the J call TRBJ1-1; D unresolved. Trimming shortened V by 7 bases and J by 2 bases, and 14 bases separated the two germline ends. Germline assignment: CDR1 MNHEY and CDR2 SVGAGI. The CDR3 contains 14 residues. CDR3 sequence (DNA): TGTGCCAGCACCACTCCGCGAAGAAACACTGAAGCTTTCTTT. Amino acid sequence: CASTTPRRNTEAFF.

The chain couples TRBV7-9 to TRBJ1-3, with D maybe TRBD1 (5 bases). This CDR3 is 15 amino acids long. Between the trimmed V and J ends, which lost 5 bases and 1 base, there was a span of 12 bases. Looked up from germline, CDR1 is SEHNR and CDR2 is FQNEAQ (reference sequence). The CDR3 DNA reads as TGTGCCAGCAGCATCTTACGACAGTCTGGAAACACCATATATTTT. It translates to CASSILRQSGNTIYF. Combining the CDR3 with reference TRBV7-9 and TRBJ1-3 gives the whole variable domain DTGVSQNPRHKITKRGQNVTFRCDPISEHNRLYWYRQTLGQGPEFLTYFQNEAQLEKSRLLSDRFSAERPKGSFSTLEIQRTEQGDSAMYLCASSILRQSGNTIYFGEGSWLTVV.

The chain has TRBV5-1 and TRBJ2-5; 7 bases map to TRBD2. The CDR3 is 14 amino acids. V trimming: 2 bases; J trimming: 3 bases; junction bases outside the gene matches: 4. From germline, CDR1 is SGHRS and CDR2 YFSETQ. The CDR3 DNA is TGCGCCAGCAGCTTTGCGGGGGAGGAAGAGACCCAGTACTTC. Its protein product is CASSFAGEEETQYF.

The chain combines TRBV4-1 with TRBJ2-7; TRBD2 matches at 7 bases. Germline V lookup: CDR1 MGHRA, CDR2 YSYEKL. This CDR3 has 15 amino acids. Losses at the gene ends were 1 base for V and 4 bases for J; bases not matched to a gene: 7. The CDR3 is CASSQVVASGYEQYF. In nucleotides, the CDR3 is TGCGCCAGCAGCCAAGTCGTGGCTAGCGGATACGAGCAGTACTTC.

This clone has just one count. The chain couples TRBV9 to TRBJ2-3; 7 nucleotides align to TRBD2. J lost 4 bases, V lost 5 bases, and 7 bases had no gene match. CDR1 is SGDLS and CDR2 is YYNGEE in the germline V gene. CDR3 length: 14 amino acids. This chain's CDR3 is CASSKAGQADTQYF. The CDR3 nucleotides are TGTGCCAGCAGTAAAGCGGGGCAGGCAGATACGCAGTATTTT.